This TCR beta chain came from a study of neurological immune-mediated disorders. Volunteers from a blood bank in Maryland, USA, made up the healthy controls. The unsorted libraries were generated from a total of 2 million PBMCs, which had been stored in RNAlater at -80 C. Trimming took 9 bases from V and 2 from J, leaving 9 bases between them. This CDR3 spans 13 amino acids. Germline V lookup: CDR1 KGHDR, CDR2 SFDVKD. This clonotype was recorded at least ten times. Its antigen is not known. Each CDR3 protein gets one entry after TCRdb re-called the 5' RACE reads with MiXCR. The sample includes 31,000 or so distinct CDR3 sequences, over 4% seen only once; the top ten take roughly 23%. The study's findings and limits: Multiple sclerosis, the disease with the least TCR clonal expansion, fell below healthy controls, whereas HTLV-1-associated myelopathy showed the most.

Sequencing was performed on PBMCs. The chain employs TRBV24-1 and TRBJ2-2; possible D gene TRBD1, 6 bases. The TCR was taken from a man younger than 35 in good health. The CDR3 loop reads CATEDSNTGELFF. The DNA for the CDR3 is TGTGCCACCGAGGACAGTAACACCGGGGAGCTGTTTTTT.